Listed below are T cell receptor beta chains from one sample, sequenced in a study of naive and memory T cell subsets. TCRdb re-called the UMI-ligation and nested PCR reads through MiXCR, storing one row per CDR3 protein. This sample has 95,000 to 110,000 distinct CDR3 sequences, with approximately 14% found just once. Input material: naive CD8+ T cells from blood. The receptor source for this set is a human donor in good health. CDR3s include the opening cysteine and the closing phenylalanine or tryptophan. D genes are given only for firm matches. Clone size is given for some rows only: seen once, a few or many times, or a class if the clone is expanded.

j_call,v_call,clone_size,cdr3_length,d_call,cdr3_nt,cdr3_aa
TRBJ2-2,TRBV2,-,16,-,TGTGTCAGCAGTGAACTCCCAGGAACAAACACCGGGGAGCTGTTTTTT,CVSSELPGTNTGELFF
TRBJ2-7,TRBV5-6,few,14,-,TGTGCCAGCAGCTTGGGGTCCGGAACTACGGGGCAGTACTTC,CASSLGSGTTGQYF
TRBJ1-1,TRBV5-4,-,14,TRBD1,TGTGCCAGCAGCGAGGGACAGATGAACACTGAAGCTTTCTTT,CASSEGQMNTEAFF
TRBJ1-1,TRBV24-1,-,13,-,TGTGCCACCAGTGATCCGTCCCGAGGGGAAGCTTTCTTT,CATSDPSRGEAFF
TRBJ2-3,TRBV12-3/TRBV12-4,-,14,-,TGTGCCAGCAGTTTAAAGAACAGTCGAGATACGCAGTATTTT,CASSLKNSRDTQYF
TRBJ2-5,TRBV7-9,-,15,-,TGTGCCAGCAGCTACCCGACAGAAAAAAAAGAGACCCAGTACTTC,CASSYPTEKKETQYF
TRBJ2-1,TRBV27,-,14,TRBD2,TGTGCCGCCAGCCTAGCGGGGGGTCCTAATGAGCAGTTCTTC,CAASLAGGPNEQFF
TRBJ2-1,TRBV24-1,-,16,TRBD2,TGTGCCACCAGTGAATTCGCGACTAGCGGGAGGAATGAGCAGTTCTTC,CATSEFATSGRNEQFF
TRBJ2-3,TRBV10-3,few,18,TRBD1,TGTGCCATCAGTGACCAACCAGGGACAGCCGCCGACACAGATACGCAGTATTTT,CAISDQPGTAADTDTQYF
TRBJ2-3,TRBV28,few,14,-,TGTGCCAGCAGTTTATTCCGTTCCACAGATACGCAGTATTTT,CASSLFRSTDTQYF
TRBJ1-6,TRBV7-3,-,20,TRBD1,TGTGCCAGCAGCTGCGTGCCCACTCCGGGACAGGGGCAGACTAATTCACCCCTCCACTTT,CASSCVPTPGQGQTNSPLHF
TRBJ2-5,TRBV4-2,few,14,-,TGTGCCAGCAGCGTATCGGGGTCGGGGGAGACCCAGTACTTC,CASSVSGSGETQYF
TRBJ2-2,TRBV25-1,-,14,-,TGTGCCAGCAGTGAGACTGAAAACACCGGGGAGCTGTTTTTT,CASSETENTGELFF
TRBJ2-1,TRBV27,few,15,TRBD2,TGTGCCAGCAGATATACTAGCGGGGGGGCCTATGAGCAGTTCTTC,CASRYTSGGAYEQFF
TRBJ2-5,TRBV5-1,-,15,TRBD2,TGCGCCAGCAGCTGGTGGACTAGCGCACAAGAGACCCAGTACTTC,CASSWWTSAQETQYF
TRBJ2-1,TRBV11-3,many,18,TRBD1,TGTGCCAGCAGCTTAAGGAGGGGGACAGGGAGCTCCTACAATGAGCAGTTCTTC,CASSLRRGTGSSYNEQFF